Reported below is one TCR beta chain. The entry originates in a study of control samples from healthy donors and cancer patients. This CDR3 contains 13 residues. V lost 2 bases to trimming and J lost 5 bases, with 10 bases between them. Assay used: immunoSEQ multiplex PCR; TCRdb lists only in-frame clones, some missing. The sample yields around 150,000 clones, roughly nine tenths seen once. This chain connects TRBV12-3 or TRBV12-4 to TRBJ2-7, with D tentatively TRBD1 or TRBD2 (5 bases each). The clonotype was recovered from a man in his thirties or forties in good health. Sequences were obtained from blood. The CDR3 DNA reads TGTGCCAGCAGTTTATTCGGGGACCACGAGCAGTACTTC. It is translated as CASSLFGDHEQYF.